The T cell receptor beta chain described here comes from a study of CD8+ T cells in alopecia areata. Extraction and reverse transcription of RNA yielded cDNA as the sequencing template. Some clones are missing from TCRdb's copy, which holds only in-frame ones; the method was immunoSEQ multiplex PCR. In the table there are about 200,000 clones, about three fifths of which are singletons. Study-wide results and limits: Possibly as an HLA-related effect, TCR sharing across patients appeared less clear than in mice. Higher clonality was seen in lesional scalp than in normal scalp, especially in alopecia totalis/universalis. Alphabeta T cells residing in normal skin are also sequenced in scalp samples. On tofacitinib, scalp and blood still held many of the expanded lesional clones.

CDR1 and CDR2 (germline): SGHRS, YFSETQ. The CDR3 runs to 13 residues. The V end lost 4 bases, the J end lost 3 bases, and 10 bases lay between the germline ends. Concerning this clone: Its antigen is not identified.

The treatment is: oral pan-JAK inhibitor, 5-10 mg twice daily. The clonotype comes from a human donor with alopecia areata. The chain couples TRBV5-1 to TRBJ2-5; D gene ambiguous. The sample here was CD4+ T cells sorted from blood, taken at week 24, from a patient treated with tofacitinib. In nucleotides, the CDR3 is TGCGCCAGCAGCCCAACCCCAGAAGAGACCCAGTACTTC. Protein product: CASSPTPEETQYF.